This T cell receptor (beta chain) was captured in a study of human T cells and chemical hapten exposure. This clonotype came up a few times. Original processing notes: Sampled TCR counts reached a median of 95,638 per sample, with values ranging from 23,224 to 690,600. From the RACE reads, TCRdb called clonotypes with MiXCR, one entry per CDR3 protein. These V and J calls are TCRdb output, not the study's own analysis. Seen here are tens of thousands of distinct CDR3 sequences, about 6.7% observed once, and the top ten hold more than 1.5%. This sample's time point: pre-sensitization, week 0. This sample's treatment: therapeutic diphenylcyclopropenone sensitization with weekly scalp DPC. This sequence was found in a woman younger than 45 with alopecia areata. Some clones in this sample may be carry-over from other donors' samples. Specimen: whole blood, collected in connection with sensitization to the hapten diphenylcyclopropenone (DPC).

The CDR3 region has the DNA TGTGCCTGGAGTCATAGCGGTCAACAGACCCAGTACTTC. It codes for CAWSHSGQQTQYF. The rearrangement links TRBV30 to TRBJ2-5, with a weak D call TRBD2 (6 bases). The V end lost 2 bases, the J end lost 6 bases, and 13 bases lay between the germline ends. The CDR3 is made up of 13 amino acids. Germline CDR1 is GTSNPN and CDR2 is SVGIG (reference sequence).